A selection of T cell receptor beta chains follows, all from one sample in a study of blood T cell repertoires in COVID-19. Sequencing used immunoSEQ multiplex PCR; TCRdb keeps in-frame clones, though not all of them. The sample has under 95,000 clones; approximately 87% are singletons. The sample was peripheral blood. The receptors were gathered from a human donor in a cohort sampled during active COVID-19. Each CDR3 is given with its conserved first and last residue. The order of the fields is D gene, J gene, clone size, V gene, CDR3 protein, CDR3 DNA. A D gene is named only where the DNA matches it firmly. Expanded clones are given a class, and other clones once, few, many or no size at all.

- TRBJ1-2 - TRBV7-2 CASSLEVGGGYTF TGTGCCAGCAGCTTAGAGGTGGGGGGTGGCTACACCTTC
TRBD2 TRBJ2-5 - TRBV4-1 CASSKRIGLGTQETQYF TGCGCCAGCAGCAAAAGGATCGGACTAGGGACCCAAGAGACCCAGTACTTC
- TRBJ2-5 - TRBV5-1 CASSDKGTGLKTQYF TGCGCCAGCAGCGACAAAGGTACAGGGCTGAAGACCCAGTACTTC
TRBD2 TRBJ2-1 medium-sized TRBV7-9 CASSWTSGRTYNEQFF TGTGCCAGCAGCTGGACTAGCGGGAGGACCTACAATGAGCAGTTCTTC
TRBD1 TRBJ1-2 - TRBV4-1 CASSQAWGTETRANYGYTF TGCGCCAGCAGCCAAGCTTGGGGGACAGAGACGAGAGCGAATTATGGCTACACCTTC
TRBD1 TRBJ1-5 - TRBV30 CAWSVNRGHQPQHF TGTGCCTGGAGTGTAAACAGGGGGCATCAGCCCCAGCATTTT
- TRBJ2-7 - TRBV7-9 CASSLFLPSYEQYF TGTGCCAGCAGCTTATTTCTTCCCTCCTACGAGCAGTACTTC
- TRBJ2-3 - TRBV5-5 CASSLPTESQYF TGTGCCAGCAGCTTACCTACAGAGTCGCAGTATTTT
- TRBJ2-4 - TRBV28 CASSRTGAGAKNIQYF TGTGCCAGCAGTCGCACAGGGGCGGGGGCCAAAAACATTCAGTACTTC
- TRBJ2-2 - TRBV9 CASSVTTNTGELFF TGTGCCAGCAGCGTGACAACGAACACCGGGGAGCTGTTTTTT
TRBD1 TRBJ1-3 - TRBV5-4 CASSDRAAGNTIYF TGTGCCAGCAGCGACAGGGCGGCTGGAAACACCATATATTTT
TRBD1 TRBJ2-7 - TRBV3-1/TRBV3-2 CASSQYGTGSSYEQYF TGTGCCAGCAGCCAGTACGGGACAGGTAGCTCCTACGAGCAGTACTTC
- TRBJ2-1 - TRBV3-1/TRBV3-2 CASSHRLGSYNEQFF TGTGCCAGCAGCCATAGACTAGGCTCCTACAATGAGCAGTTCTTC
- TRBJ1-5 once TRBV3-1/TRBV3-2 CASSQSGQPQHF TGTGCCAGCAGCCAATCGGGGCAGCCCCAGCATTTT
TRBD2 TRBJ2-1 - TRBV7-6 CASSLAGVSGGGYNEQFF TGTGCCAGCAGCTTAGCTGGTGTTAGCGGGGGAGGATACAATGAGCAGTTCTTC
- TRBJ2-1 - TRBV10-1 CASSESRVREQFF TGCGCCAGCAGTGAGTCGAGGGTCCGGGAGCAGTTCTTC
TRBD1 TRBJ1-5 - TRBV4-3 CASSQNGQGGGPQHF TGCGCCAGCAGCCAAAACGGACAGGGTGGAGGACCCCAGCATTTT
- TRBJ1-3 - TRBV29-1 CSVGDPGGNTIYF TGCAGCGTTGGGGACCCTGGGGGGAACACCATATATTTT
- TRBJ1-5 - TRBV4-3 CASSQDVDQPQHF TGCGCCAGCAGCCAAGACGTCGATCAGCCCCAGCATTTT
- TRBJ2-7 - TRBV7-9 CASSPGQSDEQYF TGTGCCAGCAGCCCGGGACAAAGCGACGAGCAGTACTTC
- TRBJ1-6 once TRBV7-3 CASSLETGRPLHF TGTGCCAGCAGCTTAGAGACAGGCCGCCCCCTCCACTTT
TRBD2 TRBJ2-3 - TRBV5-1 CASSLGLAGADTQYF TGCGCCAGCAGCCTAGGACTAGCGGGAGCAGATACGCAGTATTTT
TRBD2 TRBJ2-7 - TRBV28 CASRTTSGRAYEQYF TGTGCCAGCAGGACGACTAGCGGGAGGGCCTACGAGCAGTACTTC
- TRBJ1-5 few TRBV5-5 CASSWRQTSNQPQHF TGTGCCAGCAGCTGGAGACAGACGAGCAATCAGCCCCAGCATTTT
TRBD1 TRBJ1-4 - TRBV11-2 CASSLWRQGAPTNEKLFF TGTGCCAGCAGCTTATGGCGACAGGGGGCCCCAACTAATGAAAAACTGTTTTTT
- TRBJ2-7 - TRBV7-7 CASSPGAGVSYEQYF TGTGCTAGCAGTCCTGGTGCGGGCGTCTCCTACGAGCAGTACTTC
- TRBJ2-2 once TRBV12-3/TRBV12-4 CASSVTGELFF TGTGCCAGCAGCGTAACCGGGGAGCTGTTTTTT
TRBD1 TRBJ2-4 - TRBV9 CASSVGLGQGMNIQYF TGTGCCAGCAGCGTAGGTCTGGGACAGGGAATGAACATTCAGTACTTC
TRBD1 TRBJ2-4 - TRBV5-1 CASSPWTGSDIQYF TGCGCCAGCAGCCCATGGACAGGGAGCGACATTCAGTACTTC
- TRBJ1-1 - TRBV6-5 CASSYDTGIEAFF TGTGCCAGCAGTTACGATACAGGGATTGAAGCTTTCTTT
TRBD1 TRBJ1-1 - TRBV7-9 CASSLEGGWVEAFF TGTGCCAGCAGCTTAGAAGGGGGCTGGGTTGAAGCTTTCTTT
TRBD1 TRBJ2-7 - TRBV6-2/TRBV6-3 CASSYQDRVSYEQYF TGTGCCAGCAGTTACCAGGACAGGGTCTCCTACGAGCAGTACTTC
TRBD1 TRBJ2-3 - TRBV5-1 CASSKDRGRIDTQYF TGCGCCAGCAGCAAGGACAGGGGGCGGATAGATACGCAGTATTTT
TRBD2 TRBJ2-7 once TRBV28 CASSLIAGPSYEQYF TGTGCCAGCAGTCTCATAGCGGGACCTTCCTACGAGCAGTACTTC
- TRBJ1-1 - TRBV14 CASSQAVLTEAFF TGTGCCAGCAGCCAAGCTGTTCTCACTGAAGCTTTCTTT
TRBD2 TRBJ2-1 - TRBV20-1 CSASGLAGSNEQFF TGCAGTGCTAGTGGACTAGCGGGGTCTAATGAGCAGTTCTTC
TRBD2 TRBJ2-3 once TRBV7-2 CASSLEFSASGGAGDTQYF TGTGCCAGCAGCTTAGAATTCTCGGCTAGCGGGGGGGCTGGAGATACGCAGTATTTT
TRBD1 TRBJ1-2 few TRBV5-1 CASSITGESEYGYTF TGCGCCAGCAGCATTACAGGGGAGTCGGAGTATGGCTACACCTTC
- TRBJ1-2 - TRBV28 CASSPPLYGYTF TGTGCCAGCAGTCCTCCCCTCTATGGCTACACCTTC
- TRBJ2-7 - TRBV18 CASSTTGGSSYEQYF TGTGCCAGCTCAACAACTGGGGGGAGCTCCTACGAGCAGTACTTC